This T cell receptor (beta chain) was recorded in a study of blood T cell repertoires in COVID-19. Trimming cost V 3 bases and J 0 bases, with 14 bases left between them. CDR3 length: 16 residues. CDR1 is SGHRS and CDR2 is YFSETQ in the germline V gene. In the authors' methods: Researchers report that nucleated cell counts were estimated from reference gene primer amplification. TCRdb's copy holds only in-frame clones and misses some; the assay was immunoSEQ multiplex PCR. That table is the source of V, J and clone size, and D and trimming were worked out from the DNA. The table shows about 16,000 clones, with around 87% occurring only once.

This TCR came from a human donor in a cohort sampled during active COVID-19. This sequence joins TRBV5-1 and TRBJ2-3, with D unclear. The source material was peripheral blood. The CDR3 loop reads CASSSRLDTSTDTQYF. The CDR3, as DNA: TGCGCCAGCAGCTCACGGCTTGACACTAGCACAGATACGCAGTATTTT.